The table lists the clone carrying this TCR beta chain with a count of one. A read error may produce the germline difference seen at one junction end. This CDR3 region has 12 residues. Germline V CDR1 and CDR2: SGHAT, FQNNGV. Amplification of TCR beta CDR3 regions used RNA as the template. The TCR CDR3 was amplified in a first-round RT-PCR using the HTBI primer set. Using its own MiXCR run on the multiplex PCR reads, TCRdb lists one record per CDR3 protein. The sample has 250,000 or so distinct CDR3 sequences, less than 15% seen once. The record originates from a study of T cells in Graves' hyperthyroidism and ophthalmopathy.

This sequence joins TRBV11-2 and TRBJ2-7, with D hard to call. The sequence was collected from a woman between 35 and 50 years old with Graves' hyperthyroidism that later progressed to Graves' ophthalmopathy. The sample comprised blood. The CDR3 loop is CASSLNPLEQYF. The CDR3 DNA follows: TGCGCCAGCAGCCTGAACCCCCTCGAGCAGTACTTC.